This passage covers 18 T cell receptor beta chains from one sample sequenced in a study of vaccination and CD4 T cells after COVID-19. Sequenced with the Oncomine TCR Beta short-read assay was DNA taken from cultured CD4+ T cells. Each CDR3 protein gets one entry after TCRdb re-called the PCR reads with MiXCR. The sample holds roughly 10,000 distinct CDR3 sequences, about two fifths seen once. Antigens for these TCRs are unknown. Treatment: roughly 10-day PBMC culture with coronavirus spike peptide pools or control peptides (ViraFEST assay). The sequencing input was CD4+ T cells from blood, cultured in vitro. The receptor source for this set is a human donor who had recovered from COVID-19.

The chain recombines TRBV2 with TRBJ2-1; the D gene is possibly TRBD2 (6 bases). V shed 5 bases and J shed 10 bases, with 18 bases lying between them. The CDR3 contains 14 residues. Per germline, CDR1 SNHLY and CDR2 FYNNEI. The CDR3 DNA follows: TGTGCCAGCAGTCCCCAATCGGGGGTGGGAGAGCAGTTCTTC. Translated, it gives CASSPQSGVGEQFF.

This clonotype was counted a few times. The chain joins TRBV7-6 to TRBJ2-1, with 10 bases lining up with TRBD2. Trimming removed 6 bases from V and 8 bases from J; junction bases left unmatched: 10. The CDR3 consists of 15 residues. The germline CDR1 and CDR2 sequences are SGHVS and FNYEAQ. The CDR3 region is CASSSGTSARDEQFF. In nucleotides, the CDR3 is TGTGCCAGCAGTTCCGGGACTAGCGCTAGGGATGAGCAGTTCTTC.

The genes are TRBV12-3 or TRBV12-4 and TRBJ2-2; 8 bases agree with TRBD2. The CDR3 is 16 amino acids. V shed 6 bases, J shed 3 bases, and the junction held 9 bases outside the gene matches. CDR3 in amino acids: CASRRSGEAYTGELFF. The DNA of the CDR3 is TGTGCCAGCAGACGTAGCGGGGAAGCCTACACCGGGGAGCTGTTTTTT.

This clonotype was seen more than once but under ten times. The chain recombines TRBV19 with TRBJ2-7; 10 bases agree with TRBD2. The V gene end was trimmed by 5 bases and the J gene end by 2 bases; junction bases not matched to a gene: 6. Per germline, CDR1 LNHDA and CDR2 SQIVND (reference sequence). The CDR3 consists of 15 residues. This CDR3 is CASSQPTSGAYEQYF. The CDR3 coding sequence is TGTGCCAGTAGTCAACCTACTAGCGGGGCCTACGAGCAGTACTTC.

The rearrangement uses TRBV10-3 and TRBJ2-2, with unresolved D. There are 14 residues in the CDR3. From germline, CDR1 is ENHRY and CDR2 SYGVKD. Deletions cut 6 bases from V and 6 bases from J, with 14 bases between. The CDR3 loop reads CAIRTTMGAGELFF. CDR3 DNA sequence: TGTGCCATCAGAACCACAATGGGTGCCGGGGAGCTGTTTTTT.

This clonotype was found a few times. The V gene is TRBV23-1, the J gene TRBJ1-1; unclear D gene. TRBV23-1 is annotated as an ORF whose role is uncertain. The length of the CDR3 is 15 residues. V was cut by 3 bases and J by 5 bases, with 16 bases left in between. CDR3 residues: CASSQLNGVGTEAFF. The CDR3 DNA is TGCGCCAGCAGTCAGTTAAACGGGGTGGGGACTGAAGCTTTCTTT.

This clonotype was seen more than once but under ten times. J is TRBJ2-2 and V is TRBV12-5; TRBD1 is a possible D gene (5 bases). Germline-derived CDR1 and CDR2 are LGHNT and FRNRAP. The CDR3 loop spans 15 amino acids. The germline V and J ends were trimmed by 1 base and 2 bases, with 8 bases remaining between them. DNA of the CDR3: TGTGCTAGTGGTTTGGGACAGACTAACACCGGGGAGCTGTTTTTT. This gives the protein CASGLGQTNTGELFF.

This chain links TRBV7-9 with TRBJ1-1; D possibly corresponds to TRBD1 (6 bases). CDR1 and CDR2 (germline): SEHNR, FQNEAQ (reference sequence). Trimming left V 2 bases short and J 0 bases short, with 10 bases between. The CDR3 sequence is 15 residues long. The CDR3 coding sequence is TGTGCCAGCAGCTTACAGGGGACCATGAACACTGAAGCTTTCTTT. Translating it yields CASSLQGTMNTEAFF. The variable domain in full, with the rest retrieved from reference TRBV7-9 and TRBJ1-1, is DTGVSQNPRHKITKRGQNVTFRCDPISEHNRLYWYRQTLGQGPEFLTYFQNEAQLEKSRLLSDRFSAERPKGSFSTLEIQRTEQGDSAMYLCASSLQGTMNTEAFFGQGTRLTVV.

The J gene is TRBJ1-5, the V gene TRBV7-9, with D perhaps TRBD1 (5 bases). The germline V and J ends were trimmed by 3 bases and 0 bases, with 6 bases remaining between them. This CDR3 has 14 amino acids. Germline V gives CDR1 SEHNR, CDR2 FQNEAQ (reference sequence). This CDR3 is CASSLGDSNQPQHF. In DNA, the CDR3 is TGTGCCAGCAGCTTGGGGGATAGCAATCAGCCCCAGCATTTT. Complete variable domain (other parts from reference TRBV7-9 and TRBJ1-5): DTGVSQNPRHKITKRGQNVTFRCDPISEHNRLYWYRQTLGQGPEFLTYFQNEAQLEKSRLLSDRFSAERPKGSFSTLEIQRTEQGDSAMYLCASSLGDSNQPQHFGDGTRLSIL.

CDR3 protein: CASSFRLAPGDTQYF. The CDR3 DNA follows: TGTGCCAGCAGCTTCAGACTAGCTCCGGGTGATACGCAGTATTTT. This chain connects TRBV11-3 to TRBJ2-3; 7 bases are a match to TRBD2. This CDR3 contains 15 residues. Trimming at V came to 3 bases and at J to 6 bases, leaving 9 bases not matched to a gene. The germline V gene has CDR1 SGHNT and CDR2 YENEEA.

This clonotype has a handful of counts. This sequence joins TRBV5-4 and TRBJ2-2, with D perhaps TRBD2 (5 bases). The germline V gene encodes CDR1 SGHNT and CDR2 YYREEE (reference sequence). The V gene lost 1 base and the J gene lost 4 bases, with 14 bases spanning the gap. The CDR3 runs 16 residues. The CDR3 loop is CASSLWLARSTGELFF. The CDR3 nucleotides read TGTGCCAGCAGCTTGTGGCTAGCACGAAGCACCGGGGAGCTGTTTTTT.

The chain links TRBV5-1 to TRBJ2-3; D not certain. V lost 3 bases and J lost 2, with 10 bases in between. Germline CDR1 and CDR2: SGHRS and YFSETQ. The CDR3 has 14 amino acids. CDR3 nucleotide sequence: TGCGCCAGCAGCTCCCCCTCCTACACAGATACGCAGTATTTT. Protein: CASSSPSYTDTQYF.

There are a few counts of this clonotype. V is TRBV12-3 or TRBV12-4 and J is TRBJ1-1; D remains ambiguous. The V end lost 9 bases, the J end lost 1 base, and 12 bases lay between the germline ends. The CDR3 sequence is 13 residues long. CDR3 amino acids: CASIREENTEAFF. The CDR3 DNA is TGTGCCAGTATTCGTGAAGAGAACACTGAAGCTTTCTTT.

A few counts support this clonotype. The rearrangement joins TRBV6-5 to TRBJ2-1; no clear D. The CDR3 covers 13 residues. Germline loops: CDR1 MNHEY, CDR2 SVGAGI. V was trimmed by 0 bases and J by 10 bases, leaving 10 bases between them. The CDR3 DNA follows: TGTGCCAGCAGTTACTCGAGAAGGCAGGAGCAGTTCTTC. This encodes CASSYSRRQEQFF.

V is TRBV2 and J is TRBJ2-7; unclear D gene. Germline-derived CDR1 and CDR2 are SNHLY and FYNNEI. The CDR3 runs 12 residues. V was cut by 4 bases and J by 0 bases, with 4 bases left in between. CDR3 in DNA: TGTGCCAGCAGTGCCAGCTCCTACGAGCAGTACTTC. It codes for CASSASSYEQYF.

This clonotype has just a few counts. This sequence joins TRBV6-1 and TRBJ2-7; the D call may be TRBD1 or TRBD2 (5 bases each). Germline CDR1 reads MNHNS; CDR2 reads SASEGT. This CDR3 has 14 amino acids. V was pared by 1 base and J by 6 bases, with 13 bases between. As DNA, the CDR3 is TGTGCCAGCAGTGAAGGAGGGGTCCGGGTCGAGCAGTACTTC. The encoded protein is CASSEGGVRVEQYF.

This clonotype turned up a few times. The V and J genes are TRBV20-1 and TRBJ1-1; 7 bases match TRBD1. After removal of 1 base from V and 1 base from J, the junction contained 0 bases not matched to a gene. The CDR3 has 13 residues. CDR1 and CDR2 (germline): DFQATT, SNEGSKA (reference sequence). The CDR3 sequence: CSARAGGNTEAFF. For the CDR3, the DNA is TGCAGTGCTAGAGCAGGGGGGAACACTGAAGCTTTCTTT.

This clonotype has a handful of counts. This chain joins TRBV6-2 or TRBV6-3 and TRBJ2-1; D gene unclear. V was pared by 5 bases and J by 0 bases, with 5 bases between. The CDR3 is 13 residues long. The germline V gene has CDR1 MNHEY and CDR2 SVGEGT. In nucleotides, the CDR3 is TGTGCCAGCAGTGCCAGCTCCTACAATGAGCAGTTCTTC. Its translation is CASSASSYNEQFF.